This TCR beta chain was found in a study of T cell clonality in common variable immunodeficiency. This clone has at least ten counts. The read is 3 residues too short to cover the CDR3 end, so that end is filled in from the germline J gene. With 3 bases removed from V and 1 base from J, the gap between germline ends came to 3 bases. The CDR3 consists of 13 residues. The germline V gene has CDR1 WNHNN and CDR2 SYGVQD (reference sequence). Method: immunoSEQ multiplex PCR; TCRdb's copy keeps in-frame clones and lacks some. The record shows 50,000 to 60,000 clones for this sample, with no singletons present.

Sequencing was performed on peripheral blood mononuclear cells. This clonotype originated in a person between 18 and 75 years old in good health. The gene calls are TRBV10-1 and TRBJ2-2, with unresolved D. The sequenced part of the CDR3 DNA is TGCGCCAGCAGTGACCAGAACACCGGGGAG. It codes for CASSDQNTGE. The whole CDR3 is CASSDQNTGELFF.